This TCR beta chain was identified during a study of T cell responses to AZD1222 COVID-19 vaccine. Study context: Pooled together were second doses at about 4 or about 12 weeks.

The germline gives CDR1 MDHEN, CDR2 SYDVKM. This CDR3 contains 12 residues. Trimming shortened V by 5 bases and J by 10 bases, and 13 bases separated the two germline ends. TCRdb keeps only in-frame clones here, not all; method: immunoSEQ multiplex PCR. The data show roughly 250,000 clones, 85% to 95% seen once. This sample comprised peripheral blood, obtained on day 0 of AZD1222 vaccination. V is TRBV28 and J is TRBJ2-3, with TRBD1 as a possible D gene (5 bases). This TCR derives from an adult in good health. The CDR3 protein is CASSLRQPPQYF. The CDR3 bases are TGTGCCAGCAGTCTCCGACAGCCCCCGCAGTATTTT.